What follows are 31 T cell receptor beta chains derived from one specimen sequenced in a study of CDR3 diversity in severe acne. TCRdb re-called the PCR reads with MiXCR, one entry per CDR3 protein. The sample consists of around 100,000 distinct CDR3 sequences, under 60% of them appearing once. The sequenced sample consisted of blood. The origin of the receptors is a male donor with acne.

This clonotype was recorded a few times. For the CDR3, the DNA is TGTGCCAGCAGCTTGGGGGCAGGGATGGATGGCTACACCTTC. Encoded protein: CASSLGAGMDGYTF. This chain links TRBV5-6 with TRBJ1-2; TRBD1 might be the D (5 bases). Germline loops: CDR1 SGHDT, CDR2 YYEEEE. Trimming took off 0 bases at V and 6 bases at J, with 12 bases between the two ends. This CDR3 has 14 amino acids.

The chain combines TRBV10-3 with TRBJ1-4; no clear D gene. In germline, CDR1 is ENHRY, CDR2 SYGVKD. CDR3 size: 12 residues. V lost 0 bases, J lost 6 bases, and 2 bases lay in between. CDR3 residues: CAISESDEKLFF. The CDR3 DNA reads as TGTGCCATCAGTGAGTCGGATGAAAAACTGTTTTTT.

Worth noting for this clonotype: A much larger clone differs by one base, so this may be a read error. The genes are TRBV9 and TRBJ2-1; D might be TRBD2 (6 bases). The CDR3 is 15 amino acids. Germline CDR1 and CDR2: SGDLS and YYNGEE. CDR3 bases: TGTGCCAGCAGCTCAACCGGGACTGGGTACAATGAGCAGCTCTTC. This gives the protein CASSSTGTGYNEQLF. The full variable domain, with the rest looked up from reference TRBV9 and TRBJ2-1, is DSGVTQTPKHLITATGQRVTLRCSPRSGDLSVYWYQQSLDQGLQFLIQYYNGEERAKGNILERFSAQQFPDLHSELNLSSLELGDSALYFCASSSTGTGYNEQLFGPGTRLTVL.

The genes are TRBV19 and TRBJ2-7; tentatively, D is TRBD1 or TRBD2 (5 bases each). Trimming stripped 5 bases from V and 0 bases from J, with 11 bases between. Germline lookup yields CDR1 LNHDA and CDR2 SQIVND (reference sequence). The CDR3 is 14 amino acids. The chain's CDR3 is CASSLGDLSYEQYF. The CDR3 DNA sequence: TGTGCCAGTAGTCTGGGGGACCTCTCCTACGAGCAGTACTTC.

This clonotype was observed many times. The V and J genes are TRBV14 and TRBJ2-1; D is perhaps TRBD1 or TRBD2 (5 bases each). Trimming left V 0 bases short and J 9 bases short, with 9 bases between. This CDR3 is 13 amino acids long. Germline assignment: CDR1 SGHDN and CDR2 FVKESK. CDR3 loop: CASSQDKRGEQFF. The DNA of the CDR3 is TGTGCCAGCAGCCAAGATAAGAGGGGTGAGCAGTTCTTC.

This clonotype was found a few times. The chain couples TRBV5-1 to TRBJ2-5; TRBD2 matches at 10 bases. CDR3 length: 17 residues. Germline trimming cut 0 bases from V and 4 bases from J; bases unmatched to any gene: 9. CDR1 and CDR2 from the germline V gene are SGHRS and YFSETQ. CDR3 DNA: TGCGCCAGCAGCTTGGAGCCTAGCGGGAGAGGGGGAGAGACCCAGTACTTC. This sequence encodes CASSLEPSGRGGETQYF.

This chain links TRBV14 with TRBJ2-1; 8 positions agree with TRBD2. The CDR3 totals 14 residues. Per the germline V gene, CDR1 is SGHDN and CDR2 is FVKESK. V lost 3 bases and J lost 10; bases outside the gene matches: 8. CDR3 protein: CASSQYVSGTEQFF. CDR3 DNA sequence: TGTGCCAGCAGCCAGTACGTTAGCGGGACCGAGCAGTTCTTC.

In nucleotides, the CDR3 is TGTGCCAGCAGCTTAGCAGGGGCCCCCTATAGCAATCAGCCCCAGCATTTT. Its protein is CASSLAGAPYSNQPQHF. This chain joins TRBV7-2 and TRBJ1-5; TRBD1 might be the D (5 bases). V was trimmed by 0 bases and J by 0 bases, leaving 12 bases between them. Germline assignment: CDR1 SGHTA and CDR2 FQGNSA. The length of the CDR3 is 17 residues. Full variable domain (rest looked up from reference TRBV7-2 and TRBJ1-5): GAGVSQSPSNKVTEKGKDVELRCDPISGHTALYWYRQSLGQGLEFLIYFQGNSAPDKSGLPSDRFSAERTGGSVSTLTIQRTQQEDSAVYLCASSLAGAPYSNQPQHFGDGTRLSIL.

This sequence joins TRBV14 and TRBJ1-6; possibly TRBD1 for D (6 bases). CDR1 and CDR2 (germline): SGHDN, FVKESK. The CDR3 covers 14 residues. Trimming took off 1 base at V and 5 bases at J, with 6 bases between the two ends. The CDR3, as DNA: TGTGCCAGCAGCCAAGGGACAGATAATTCACCCCTCCACTTT. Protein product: CASSQGTDNSPLHF.

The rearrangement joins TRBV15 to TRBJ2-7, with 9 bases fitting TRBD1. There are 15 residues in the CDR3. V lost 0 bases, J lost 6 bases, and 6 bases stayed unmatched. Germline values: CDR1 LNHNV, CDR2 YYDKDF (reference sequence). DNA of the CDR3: TGTGCCACCAGCAGAGAGAGGGCGACAGGGGGCGAGCAGTACTTC. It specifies CATSRERATGGEQYF.

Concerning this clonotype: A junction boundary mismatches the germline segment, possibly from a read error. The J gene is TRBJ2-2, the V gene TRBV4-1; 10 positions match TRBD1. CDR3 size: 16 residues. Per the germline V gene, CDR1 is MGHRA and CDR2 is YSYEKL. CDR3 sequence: CASSQVGTGATGELFF. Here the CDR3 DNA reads TGTGCCAGCAGCCAGGTGGGGACAGGGGCCACCGGGGAGCTGTTTTTT.

This CDR3 reads CASSPVQSGANVLTF. CDR3 coding DNA: TGTGCCAGCAGCCCCGTCCAGTCTGGGGCCAACGTCCTGACTTTC. This chain joins TRBV7-8 and TRBJ2-6; D is uncertain. The germline V gene has CDR1 SGHVS and CDR2 FQNEAQ. This CDR3 is 15 amino acids long. V was cut by 5 bases and J by 1 base, with 9 bases left in between.

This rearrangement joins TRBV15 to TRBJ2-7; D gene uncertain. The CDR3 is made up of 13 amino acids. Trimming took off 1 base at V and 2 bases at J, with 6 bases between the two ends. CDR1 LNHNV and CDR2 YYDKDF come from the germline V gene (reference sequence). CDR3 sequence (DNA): TGTGCCACCAGCAGAGGTGCCGCCTACGAGCAGTACTTC. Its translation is CATSRGAAYEQYF. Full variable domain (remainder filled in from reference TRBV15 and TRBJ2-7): DAMVIQNPRYQVTQFGKPVTLSCSQTLNHNVMYWYQQKSSQAPKLLFHYYDKDFNNEADTPDNFQSRRPNTSFCFLDIRSPGLGDTAMYLCATSRGAAYEQYFGPGTRLTVT.

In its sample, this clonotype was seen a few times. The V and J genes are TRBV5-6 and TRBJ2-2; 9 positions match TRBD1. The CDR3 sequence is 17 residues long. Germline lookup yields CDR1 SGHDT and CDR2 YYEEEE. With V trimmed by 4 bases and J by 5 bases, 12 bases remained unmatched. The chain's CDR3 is CASSGYRDREFTGELFF. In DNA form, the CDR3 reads TGTGCCAGCAGCGGATACCGGGACAGGGAGTTTACCGGGGAGCTGTTTTTT.

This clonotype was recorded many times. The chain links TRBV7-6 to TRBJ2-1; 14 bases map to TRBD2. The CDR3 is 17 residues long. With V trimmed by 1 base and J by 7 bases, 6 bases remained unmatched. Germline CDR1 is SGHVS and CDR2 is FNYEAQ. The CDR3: CASSLGLAGGPKNEQFF. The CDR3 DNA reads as TGTGCCAGCAGCTTAGGACTAGCGGGAGGGCCGAAGAATGAGCAGTTCTTC.

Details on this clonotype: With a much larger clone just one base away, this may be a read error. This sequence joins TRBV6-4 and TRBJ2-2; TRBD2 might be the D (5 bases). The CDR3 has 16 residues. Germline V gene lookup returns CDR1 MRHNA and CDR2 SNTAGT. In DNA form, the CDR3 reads TGTGCCAGCAGTGAAGGGTTCTCATCGAACACCGGGGAGCTGCTTTTT. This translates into CASSEGFSSNTGELLF.

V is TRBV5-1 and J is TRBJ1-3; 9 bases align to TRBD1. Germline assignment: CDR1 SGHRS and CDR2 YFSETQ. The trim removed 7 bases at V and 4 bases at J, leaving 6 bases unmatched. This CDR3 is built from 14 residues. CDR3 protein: CASSGTGTGNTIYF. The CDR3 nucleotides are TGCGCCAGCTCAGGGACAGGGACAGGAAACACCATATATTTT.

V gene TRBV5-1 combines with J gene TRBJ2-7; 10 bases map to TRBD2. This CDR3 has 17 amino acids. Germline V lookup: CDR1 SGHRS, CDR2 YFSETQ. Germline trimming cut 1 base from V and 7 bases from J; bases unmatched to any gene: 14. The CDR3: CASSLQPSGSSYNEQYV. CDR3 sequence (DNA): TGCGCCAGCAGCTTGCAGCCTAGCGGGAGCTCCTACAATGAGCAGTACGTC.

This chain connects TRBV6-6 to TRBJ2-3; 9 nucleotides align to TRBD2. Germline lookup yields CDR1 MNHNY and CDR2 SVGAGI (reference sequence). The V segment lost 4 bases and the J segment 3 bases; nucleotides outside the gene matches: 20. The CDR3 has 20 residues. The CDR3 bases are TGTGCCAGCAGTTCCGCCCCATCTTCTCGACAGCGGGAGGAGACAGATACGCAGTATTTT. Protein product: CASSSAPSSRQREETDTQYF.

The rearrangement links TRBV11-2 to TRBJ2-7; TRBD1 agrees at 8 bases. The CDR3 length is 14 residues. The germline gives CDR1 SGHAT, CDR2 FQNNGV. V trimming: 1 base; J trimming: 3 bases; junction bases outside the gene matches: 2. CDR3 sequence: CASSLGGQGYEQYF. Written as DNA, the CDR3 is TGTGCCAGCAGCTTAGGCGGACAGGGCTACGAGCAGTACTTC. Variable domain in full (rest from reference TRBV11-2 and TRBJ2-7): EAGVAQSPRYKIIEKRQSVAFWCNPISGHATLYWYQQILGQGPKLLIQFQNNGVVDDSQLPKDRFSAERLKGVDSTLKIQPAKLEDSAVYLCASSLGGQGYEQYFGPGTRLTVT.

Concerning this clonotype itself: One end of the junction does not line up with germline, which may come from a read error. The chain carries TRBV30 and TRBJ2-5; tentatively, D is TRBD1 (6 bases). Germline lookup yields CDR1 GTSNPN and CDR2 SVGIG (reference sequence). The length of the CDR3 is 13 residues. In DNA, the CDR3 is TGTACCTGGAGCAGGGGTGTCGTAGAGACCCAGTACTTC. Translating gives CTWSRGVVETQYF.

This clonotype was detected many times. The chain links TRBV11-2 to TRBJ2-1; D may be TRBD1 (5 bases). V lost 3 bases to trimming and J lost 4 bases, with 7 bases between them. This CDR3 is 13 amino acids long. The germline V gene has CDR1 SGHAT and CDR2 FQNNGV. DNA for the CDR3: TGTGCCAGCAGCTTTGGACAATACAATGAGCAGTTCTTC. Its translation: CASSFGQYNEQFF.

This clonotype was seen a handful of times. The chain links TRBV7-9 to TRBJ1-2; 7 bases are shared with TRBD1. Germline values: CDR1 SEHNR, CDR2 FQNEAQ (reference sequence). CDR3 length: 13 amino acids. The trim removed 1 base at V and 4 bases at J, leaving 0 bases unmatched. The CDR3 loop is CASSLDRGYGYTF. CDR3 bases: TGTGCCAGCAGCTTAGACAGGGGCTATGGCTACACCTTC.

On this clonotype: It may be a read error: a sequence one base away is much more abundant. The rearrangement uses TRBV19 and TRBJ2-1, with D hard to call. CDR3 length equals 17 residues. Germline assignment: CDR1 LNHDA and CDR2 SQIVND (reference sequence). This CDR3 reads CASSVPLYLSSYNGQFF. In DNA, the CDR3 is TGTGCCAGTAGTGTCCCACTATACCTAAGCTCCTACAATGGGCAGTTCTTC.

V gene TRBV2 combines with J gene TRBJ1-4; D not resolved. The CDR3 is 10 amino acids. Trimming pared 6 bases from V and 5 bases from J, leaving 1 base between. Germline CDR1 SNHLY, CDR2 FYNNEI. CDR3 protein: CASRNEKLFF. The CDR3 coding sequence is TGTGCCAGCAGGAATGAAAAACTGTTTTTT.

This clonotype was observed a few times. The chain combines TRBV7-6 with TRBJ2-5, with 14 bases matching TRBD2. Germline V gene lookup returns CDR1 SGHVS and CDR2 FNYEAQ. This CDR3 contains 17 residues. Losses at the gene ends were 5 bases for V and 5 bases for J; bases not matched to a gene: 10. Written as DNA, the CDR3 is TGTGCCAGCAGCGGAGAGGGACTAGCGGGAGTCGGGGAGACCCAGTACTTC. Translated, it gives CASSGEGLAGVGETQYF.

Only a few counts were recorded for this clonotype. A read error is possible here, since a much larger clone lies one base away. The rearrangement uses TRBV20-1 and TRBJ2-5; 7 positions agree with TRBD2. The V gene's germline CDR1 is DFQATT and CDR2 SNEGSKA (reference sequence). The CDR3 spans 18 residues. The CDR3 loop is CSARDHYSSGLSPEAQYF. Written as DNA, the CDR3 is TGCAGTGCTAGAGATCATTATTCTAGCGGCCTATCCCCAGAGGCCCAGTACTTC.

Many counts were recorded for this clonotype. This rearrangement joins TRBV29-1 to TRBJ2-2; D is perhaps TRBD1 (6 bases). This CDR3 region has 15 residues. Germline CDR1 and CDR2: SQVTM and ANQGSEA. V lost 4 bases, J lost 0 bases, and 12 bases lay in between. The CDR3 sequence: CSVAKGVANTGELFF. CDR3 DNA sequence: TGCAGCGTTGCCAAGGGGGTGGCGAACACCGGGGAGCTGTTTTTT.

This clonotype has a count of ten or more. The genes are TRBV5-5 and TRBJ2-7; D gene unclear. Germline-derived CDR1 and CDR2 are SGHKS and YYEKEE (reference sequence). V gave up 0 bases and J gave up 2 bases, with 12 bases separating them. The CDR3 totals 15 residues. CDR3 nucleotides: TGTGCCAGCAGCTTGGTAAGTGACCGGGCCTACGAGCAGTACTTC. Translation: CASSLVSDRAYEQYF.

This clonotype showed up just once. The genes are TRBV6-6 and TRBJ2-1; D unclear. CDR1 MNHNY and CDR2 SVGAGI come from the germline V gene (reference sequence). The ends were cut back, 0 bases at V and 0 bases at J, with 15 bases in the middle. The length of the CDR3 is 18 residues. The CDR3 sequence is CASSYSTALGDSYNEQFF. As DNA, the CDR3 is TGTGCCAGCAGTTACTCCACAGCGCTAGGTGACTCCTACAATGAGCAGTTCTTC.

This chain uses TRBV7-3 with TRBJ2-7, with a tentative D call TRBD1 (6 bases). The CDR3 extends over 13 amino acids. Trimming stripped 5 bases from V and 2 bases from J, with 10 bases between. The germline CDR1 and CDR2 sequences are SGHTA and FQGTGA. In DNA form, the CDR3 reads TGTGCCAGCAGCAGACAGGTGACCTACGAGCAGTACTTC. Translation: CASSRQVTYEQYF.